The clone carrying this T cell receptor beta chain appeared a single time. This sample was taken from a study of T cells in localized non-small cell lung cancer. The V segment lost 2 bases and the J segment 2 bases; nucleotides outside the gene matches: 13. Per the germline V gene, CDR1 is SNHLY and CDR2 is FYNNEI. The CDR3 is made up of 19 amino acids. TCRdb's copy holds only in-frame clones and misses some; the assay was immunoSEQ multiplex PCR. The top ten clones hold 2.6% of a sample with 41,000 or so clones, roughly 90% of them seen once. The material sequenced was peripheral blood, taken before any cancer treatment. The chain links TRBV2 to TRBJ2-4, with 9 bases fitting TRBD2. The receptor's source is a female donor older than 55 with stage I squamous cell lung carcinoma. The CDR3 DNA is TGTGCCAGCAGTGAATTCATATCGGGAGCGGGAGGAACCAAAAACATTCAGTACTTC. The encoded protein is CASSEFISGAGGTKNIQYF.